The rows below give T cell receptor beta chains drawn from one sample of a study of CD8 T cells in ankylosing spondylitis. TCRdb reprocessed the 5' RACE reads with MiXCR, giving one entry per CDR3 protein. In the table there are hundreds of thousands of distinct CDR3 sequences, about 19% of which are singletons. Material for sequencing was blood, either unsorted or a sorted T cell fraction (not recorded which). The receptors stem from a male donor with ankylosing spondylitis or in good health (not recorded which). CDR3s include the opening cysteine and the closing phenylalanine or tryptophan. Fields, in order: J gene, V gene, clone size, D gene, CDR3 protein, CDR3 DNA. A D gene is named only where the DNA matches it firmly. A clone size is listed for some rows: how often the clone was seen (once, few, many), or a class if it is expanded.

J: TRBJ2-4
V: TRBV6-4
size: .
D: .
CDR3: CASSDLGHKNIQYF
DNA: TGTGCCAGCAGTGACCTGGGACATAAAAACATTCAGTACTTC

J: TRBJ2-5
V: TRBV30
size: .
D: .
CDR3: CAWSVWAQETQYF
DNA: TGTGCCTGGAGTGTATGGGCCCAAGAGACCCAGTACTTC

J: TRBJ1-3
V: TRBV11-1
size: .
D: .
CDR3: CASSFGPPPGNTIYF
DNA: TGTGCCAGCAGCTTCGGGCCGCCACCTGGAAACACCATATATTTT

J: TRBJ2-3
V: TRBV5-1
size: .
D: .
CDR3: CASSLTGARGDTQYF
DNA: TGCGCCAGCAGCTTGACGGGAGCCCGGGGAGATACACAGTATTTT

J: TRBJ2-1
V: TRBV20-1
size: few
D: TRBD1
CDR3: CSAHRQGTYNEQFF
DNA: TGCAGTGCCCACCGACAGGGGACCTACAATGAGCAGTTCTTC

J: TRBJ2-1
V: TRBV29-1
size: .
D: TRBD2
CDR3: CSVEGGGGAHEQFF
DNA: TGCAGCGTTGAGGGTGGCGGGGGGGCCCATGAGCAGTTCTTC

J: TRBJ2-1
V: TRBV20-1
size: .
D: .
CDR3: CSARDTFVPREQFF
DNA: TGCAGTGCTAGAGATACGTTTGTGCCGCGTGAGCAGTTCTTC

J: TRBJ2-2
V: TRBV5-1
size: few
D: .
CDR3: CASRPTGIGELFF
DNA: TGCGCCAGCAGACCGACAGGAATCGGGGAGCTGTTTTTT

J: TRBJ2-5
V: TRBV6-6
size: few
D: TRBD1
CDR3: CASSHRGAETQYF
DNA: TGTGCCAGCAGCCACAGGGGCGCGGAGACCCAGTACTTC

J: TRBJ1-4
V: TRBV4-2
size: .
D: .
CDR3: CASSQDRLFPQVDEKLFF
DNA: TGTGCCAGCAGCCAAGATCGCCTCTTCCCGCAGGTAGATGAAAAACTGTTTTTT

J: TRBJ1-2
V: TRBV5-1
size: .
D: TRBD1
CDR3: CASSGSWDRPNYGYTF
DNA: TGCGCCAGCAGCGGCTCTTGGGACAGGCCTAACTATGGCTACACCTTC

J: TRBJ1-1
V: TRBV5-1
size: many
D: .
CDR3: CASSLNLLGWSGNTEAFF
DNA: TGCGCCAGCAGCTTGAATCTTTTGGGGTGGTCAGGGAACACTGAAGCTTTCTTT

J: TRBJ1-6
V: TRBV2
size: .
D: TRBD1
CDR3: CASRVDRAENSPLHF
DNA: TGTGCCAGCAGGGTGGACAGGGCGGAAAATTCACCCCTCCACTTT

J: TRBJ2-1
V: TRBV5-1
size: .
D: TRBD1
CDR3: CASSLEGTVYNEQFF
DNA: TGCGCCAGCAGCTTGGAGGGGACAGTTTACAATGAGCAGTTCTTC